Listed below are T cell receptor beta chains from one sample, sequenced in a study of blood T cells in healthy people across ages. MiXCR, applied by TCRdb to the 5' RACE reads, yields one record per CDR3 protein. The sample records roughly 1,100,000 distinct CDR3 sequences, approximately 25% being singletons. This sample was shared with a second study, whose subject was T cells of mothers and their children.

The sequenced sample was blood. The receptor source for this set is a girl aged 2 to 9 in good health. CDR3s include the opening cysteine and the closing phenylalanine or tryptophan. Fields, in order: D gene, V gene, J gene, clone size, CDR3 protein, CDR3 DNA. The D gene is left open where the match is weak. Not every row has a clone size; where given, it reads once, few, many or a size class.

-,TRBV12-3/TRBV12-4,TRBJ2-1,few,CASSSPDPYNEQFF,TGTGCCAGCAGCTCCCCGGACCCTTACAATGAGCAGTTCTTC
TRBD1,TRBV7-3,TRBJ2-1,-,CASSSRDRSNEQFF,TGTGCCAGCAGCTCCCGGGACAGGAGCAATGAGCAGTTCTTC
TRBD1,TRBV12-3/TRBV12-4,TRBJ2-3,-,CASSLGARGTDTQYF,TGTGCCAGCAGTTTAGGAGCCAGGGGGACAGATACGCAGTATTTT
TRBD2,TRBV6-5,TRBJ2-3,few,CASSSAWAGGSDTQYF,TGTGCCAGCAGTTCTGCGTGGGCGGGAGGATCAGATACGCAGTATTTT
-,TRBV6-6,TRBJ1-2,-,CASRNREHGYTF,TGTGCCAGCAGGAACAGGGAACATGGCTACACCTTC
-,TRBV27,TRBJ2-7,many,CASSPGRGPYEQYF,TGTGCCAGCAGTCCAGGTAGAGGCCCCTACGAGCAGTACTTC
TRBD2,TRBV20-1,TRBJ2-1,few,CSARDVLAGNEQFF,TGCAGTGCTAGAGATGTTCTAGCGGGCAATGAGCAGTTCTTC
-,TRBV28,TRBJ1-4,-,CASSYSETRGLFF,TGTGCCAGCAGTTATTCCGAAACTCGAGGGCTGTTTTTT
-,TRBV28,TRBJ1-1,many,CASSFVPGGSEAFF,TGTGCCAGCAGTTTTGTCCCGGGTGGGTCTGAAGCTTTCTTT
-,TRBV21-1,TRBJ2-5,-,CASSKVDGKETQYF,TGTGCCAGCAGCAAAGTCGACGGCAAAGAGACCCAGTACTTC
TRBD2,TRBV27,TRBJ2-2,few,CASSPSGRVRTGELSF,TGTGCCAGCAGTCCTAGCGGGAGGGTTCGTACCGGGGAGCTGTCTTTT
-,TRBV12-3/TRBV12-4,TRBJ2-3,-,CASSPQGTTDTQYF,TGTGCCAGCAGTCCACAGGGAACCACAGATACGCAGTATTTT
TRBD2,TRBV29-1,TRBJ2-5,few,CSVGRSGGETQYF,TGCAGCGTTGGTCGTAGCGGGGGCGAGACCCAGTACTTC
-,TRBV3-1,TRBJ1-4,few,CASSPPWDAEKLFF,TGTGCCAGCAGCCCCCCGTGGGACGCCGAAAAACTGTTTTTT
TRBD2,TRBV7-9,TRBJ2-2,few,CAYTGQREGGDTGELFF,TGTGCCTATACGGGTCAGCGGGAAGGTGGTGACACCGGGGAGCTGTTTTTT
-,TRBV7-9,TRBJ2-2,-,CARNQDTGELFF,TGTGCCAGGAATCAGGACACCGGGGAGCTGTTTTTT
-,TRBV5-6,TRBJ2-5,many,CASSSRVGETQYF,TGTGCCAGCAGCTCTCGGGTTGGGGAGACCCAGTACTTC
TRBD1,TRBV4-3,TRBJ2-2,few,CASSPPRDRGRIRTGELFF,TGCGCCAGCAGTCCCCCCCGGGACAGGGGGCGTATACGAACCGGGGAGCTGTTTTTT
TRBD2,TRBV11-2,TRBJ2-1,-,CASSLVSGGGYEQFF,TGTGCCAGCAGCTTAGTTAGCGGGGGGGGCTATGAGCAGTTCTTC
-,TRBV14,TRBJ1-2,-,CASSQDLGQKNYGYTF,TGTGCCAGCAGCCAAGATCTTGGACAGAAAAACTATGGCTACACCTTC
-,TRBV7-9,TRBJ2-7,-,CASSSAAASYEQYF,TGTGCCAGCAGCTCAGCTGCCGCCTCCTACGAGCAGTACTTC
TRBD1,TRBV7-9,TRBJ2-7,-,CASSSGTVYERYF,TGTGCCAGCAGCTCGGGGACAGTCTACGAGCGGTACTTC
-,TRBV6-5,TRBJ2-7,-,CASRQGSSSYEQYF,TGTGCCAGCAGGCAGGGGTCAAGCTCCTACGAGCAGTACTTC
-,TRBV12-3/TRBV12-4,TRBJ1-2,-,CASSGAGGSYGYTF,TGTGCCAGCAGTGGGGCGGGGGGCAGCTATGGCTACACCTTC
-,TRBV4-1,TRBJ1-2,-,CASSPSPGDGYTF,TGCGCCAGCAGCCCCTCCCCAGGGGATGGCTACACCTTC
-,TRBV7-9,TRBJ2-7,few,CASSSTGAPLPEQYF,TGTGCCAGCAGCTCGACAGGCGCTCCACTTCCCGAGCAGTACTTC
-,TRBV28,TRBJ1-2,-,CASSPQEGGGYTF,TGTGCCAGCAGCCCTCAAGAGGGGGGCGGCTACACCTTC
-,TRBV12-3/TRBV12-4,TRBJ2-2,-,CASSPAFGELFF,TGTGCCAGCAGCCCCGCATTCGGGGAGCTGTTTTTT
-,TRBV7-7,TRBJ2-5,few,CASSPHGKETQYF,TGTGCTAGCAGCCCCCACGGTAAAGAGACCCAGTACTTC
TRBD2,TRBV2,TRBJ2-1,few,CASIRPPGLAGGPYNEQFF,TGTGCCAGCATCCGACCACCGGGACTAGCGGGGGGGCCGTACAATGAGCAGTTCTTC
TRBD2,TRBV6-1,TRBJ2-5,-,CASSVFTEREGRETQYF,TGTGCCAGCAGTGTATTTACAGAGCGGGAGGGCCGCGAGACCCAGTACTTC
-,TRBV5-1,TRBJ1-6,-,CASSWEINSPLHF,TGCGCCAGCAGCTGGGAGATCAATTCACCCCTCCACTTT
-,TRBV4-1,TRBJ2-3,-,CASSQDHEGDTQYF,TGCGCCAGCAGCCAAGATCACGAGGGAGATACGCAGTATTTT
-,TRBV4-1,TRBJ2-1,few,CASSQEWDLVYNEQFF,TGCGCCAGCAGCCAAGAATGGGACCTGGTCTACAATGAGCAGTTCTTC
-,TRBV3-1,TRBJ2-4,-,CASSHQGTKNIQYF,TGTGCCAGCAGCCACCAGGGAACCAAAAACATTCAGTACTTC
-,TRBV28,TRBJ2-3,few,CASSYLSGFSGDTQYF,TGTGCCAGCAGTTACCTCTCGGGGTTTTCAGGAGATACGCAGTATTTT
-,TRBV10-3,TRBJ1-2,-,CAISDREGYNGYTF,TGTGCCATCAGTGACCGGGAAGGGTATAATGGCTACACCTTC
-,TRBV21-1,TRBJ1-5,few,CASSKSREGDQPQHF,TGTGCCAGCAGCAAGAGCAGGGAAGGAGATCAGCCCCAGCATTTT
TRBD2,TRBV27,TRBJ2-7,-,CASKIAGAYEQYF,TGTGCCAGCAAAATAGCGGGGGCCTACGAGCAGTACTTC
-,TRBV5-6,TRBJ2-3,many,CASSLIWAATDTQYF,TGTGCCAGCAGCTTGATCTGGGCAGCCACAGATACGCAGTATTTT
-,TRBV11-2,TRBJ2-5,-,CASSLETESVGETQYF,TGTGCCAGCAGCTTAGAAACAGAGTCCGTAGGAGAGACCCAGTACTTC
-,TRBV9,TRBJ2-1,few,CASTRGLAQQSSYNEQFF,TGTGCCAGCACAAGGGGGCTAGCGCAACAAAGCTCCTACAATGAGCAGTTCTTC
-,TRBV6-5,TRBJ2-5,-,CASSPVGLQETQYF,TGTGCCAGCAGCCCCGTCGGGCTACAAGAGACCCAGTACTTC
-,TRBV7-3,TRBJ1-2,few,CASSLKGDYGYTF,TGTGCCAGCAGCTTAAAGGGGGACTATGGCTACACCTTC
-,TRBV12-3/TRBV12-4,TRBJ1-5,few,CASSPGRYYDQPQHF,TGCGCCAGCAGTCCAGGACGGTACTACGATCAGCCCCAGCATTTT
TRBD2,TRBV23-1,TRBJ2-6,-,CASSNHLRGAGANVLTF,TGCGCCAGCAGCAACCATCTCCGGGGGGCTGGGGCCAACGTCCTGACTTTC
-,TRBV28,TRBJ2-5,-,CATSLYTEETQYF,TGTGCCACCTCCCTTTATACGGAAGAGACCCAGTACTTC
-,TRBV4-3,TRBJ1-1,-,CASSQAHRTMNTEAFF,TGCGCCAGCAGCCAAGCCCACAGGACCATGAACACTGAAGCTTTCTTT
-,TRBV20-1,TRBJ2-7,-,CSAREVESYEQYF,TGCAGTGCTAGAGAAGTAGAATCCTACGAGCAGTACTTC
-,TRBV12-3/TRBV12-4,TRBJ2-7,-,CASTDLYEQYF,TGTGCCAGCACCGACCTCTACGAGCAGTACTTC
-,TRBV12-3/TRBV12-4,TRBJ2-7,-,CASTQSTVWGDQYF,TGTGCCAGCACCCAATCGACAGTGTGGGGAGATCAGTACTTC
-,TRBV29-1,TRBJ2-5,-,CSVFYGETQYF,TGCAGCGTATTCTATGGGGAGACCCAGTACTTC
-,TRBV29-1,TRBJ1-3,few,CIHSRIEDTIYF,TGCATCCACTCGAGGATCGAAGACACCATATATTTT
TRBD1,TRBV20-1,TRBJ1-3,once,CSAGTGGRSDTIYF,TGCAGTGCTGGGACAGGGGGTCGGTCGGACACCATATATTTT
-,TRBV20-1,TRBJ1-4,-,CSARGGATNEKLFF,TGCAGTGCTAGAGGGGGGGCAACTAATGAAAAACTGTTTTTT
-,TRBV2,TRBJ2-1,few,CASSGGTSSAGSYNEQFF,TGTGCCAGCAGCGGCGGGACCTCTAGCGCCGGCTCCTACAATGAGCAGTTCTTC
-,TRBV20-1,TRBJ2-7,few,CSAMGSYEQYF,TGCAGTGCTATGGGGTCCTACGAGCAGTACTTC
-,TRBV28,TRBJ2-7,few,CASSLLVLSDEQYF,TGTGCCAGCAGTTTATTGGTCCTCTCGGACGAGCAGTACTTC
-,TRBV4-1,TRBJ1-6,few,CAGSQEGRNNSPLHF,TGCGCCGGCAGCCAAGAAGGGCGGAATAATTCACCCCTCCACTTT
-,TRBV6-1,TRBJ2-7,-,CASSPMGAGRYEQYF,TGTGCCAGCAGCCCCATGGGGGCGGGAAGGTACGAGCAGTACTTC